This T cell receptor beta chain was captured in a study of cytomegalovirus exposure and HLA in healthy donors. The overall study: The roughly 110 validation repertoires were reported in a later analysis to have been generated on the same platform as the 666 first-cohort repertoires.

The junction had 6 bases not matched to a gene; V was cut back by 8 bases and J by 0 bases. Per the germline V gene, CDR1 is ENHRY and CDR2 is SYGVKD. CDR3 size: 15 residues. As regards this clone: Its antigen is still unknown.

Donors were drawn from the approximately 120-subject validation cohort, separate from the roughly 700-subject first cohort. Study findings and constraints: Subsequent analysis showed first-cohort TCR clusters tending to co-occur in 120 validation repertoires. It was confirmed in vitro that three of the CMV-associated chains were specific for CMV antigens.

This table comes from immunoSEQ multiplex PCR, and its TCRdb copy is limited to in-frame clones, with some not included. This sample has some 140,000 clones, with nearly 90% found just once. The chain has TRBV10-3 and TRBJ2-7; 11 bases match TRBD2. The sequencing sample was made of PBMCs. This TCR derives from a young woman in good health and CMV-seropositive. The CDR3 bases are TGTGCCATCTTAAGCCTAGCGGGGGGCTCCTACGAGCAGTACTTC. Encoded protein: CAILSLAGGSYEQYF.